Listed here are 32 T cell receptor beta chains from one sample, sequenced in a study of blood T cells in healthy people across ages. Primed by a sample-barcoded 5' primer and a J-beta primer mix, a second PCR proceeded for about 6 to 12 cycles. A single record per CDR3 protein comes from TCRdb applying MiXCR to the 5' RACE reads. Of around 1.5 million distinct CDR3 sequences in the sample, 35% to 45% are singletons; the top ten hold 7% to 9.5%. Specimen: blood. The receptors derive from a woman between 18 and 30 years old in good health.

This clonotype was counted only a few times. The chain recombines TRBV7-2 with TRBJ1-2; D gene ambiguous. The V end lost 4 bases, the J end lost 8 bases, and 14 bases lay between the germline ends. The CDR3 has 13 residues. The germline CDR1 and CDR2 sequences are SGHTA and FQGNSA. CDR3 nucleotide sequence: TGTGCCAGCAGCTCAGACGGTGCGTGGGGCTACACCTTC. Translating it yields CASSSDGAWGYTF.

The table lists this clonotype with a few counts. This chain connects TRBV20-1 to TRBJ2-3, with 8 bases aligning to TRBD2. The CDR3 loop spans 13 amino acids. Germline V gene sequence: CDR1 DFQATT, CDR2 SNEGSKA (reference sequence). Trimming removed 6 bases from V and 5 bases from J; junction bases left unmatched: 7. CDR3: CSAGREGQDTQYF. In DNA form, the CDR3 reads TGCAGTGCAGGCCGGGAGGGCCAAGATACGCAGTATTTT.

The chain is built from TRBV12-3 or TRBV12-4 and TRBJ1-2; 8 bases agree with TRBD1. The CDR3 length is 16 residues. Trimming removed 4 bases from V and 5 bases from J; junction bases left unmatched: 12. The CDR3 sequence: CASSSWTGRVRYGYTF. The CDR3 DNA follows: TGTGCCAGCAGTTCCTGGACAGGGAGGGTAAGGTATGGCTACACCTTC.

The chain employs TRBV29-1 and TRBJ2-1; TRBD2 agrees at 9 bases. V dropped 1 base and J dropped 7; count of bases not matched to a gene: 8. The germline gives CDR1 SQVTM, CDR2 ANQGSEA. This CDR3 spans 15 amino acids. CDR3 in DNA: TGCAGCGTTGAAGGGGTGGCGGGGGGGCGGAATGAGCAGTTCTTC. This sequence encodes CSVEGVAGGRNEQFF.

This clonotype was detected only once. The chain has TRBV7-8 and TRBJ1-4; D gene unclear. The CDR3 consists of 14 residues. The V gene lost 5 bases and the J gene lost 3 bases, with 10 bases spanning the gap. Per germline, CDR1 SGHVS and CDR2 FQNEAQ. CDR3 coding DNA: TGTGCCAGCAGCGTTAATGGGGCTAATGAAAAACTGTTTTTT. Translated: CASSVNGANEKLFF.

This clonotype was counted a single time. V gene TRBV6-1 combines with J gene TRBJ1-1; TRBD1 aligns across 9 bases. V trimming: 6 bases; J trimming: 5 bases; junction bases outside the gene matches: 10. The CDR3 loop spans 15 amino acids. Looked up from germline, CDR1 is MNHNS and CDR2 is SASEGT. CDR3 DNA: TGTGCCAGCAGGGTCTTGACAGGGGGGTTGACTGAAGCTTTCTTT. This translates into CASRVLTGGLTEAFF.

As DNA, the CDR3 is TGTGCCAGCAGCTTCGACTTGACTCACTCCTACGAGCAGTACTTC. Translated, it gives CASSFDLTHSYEQYF. V gene TRBV7-9 combines with J gene TRBJ2-7; D ambiguous. This CDR3 comprises 15 residues. V gave up 3 bases and J gave up 0 bases, with 12 bases separating them. CDR1 SEHNR and CDR2 FQNEAQ come from the germline V gene (reference sequence). Based on the CDR3 plus reference TRBV7-9 and TRBJ2-7, the full variable domain is DTGVSQNPRHKITKRGQNVTFRCDPISEHNRLYWYRQTLGQGPEFLTYFQNEAQLEKSRLLSDRFSAERPKGSFSTLEIQRTEQGDSAMYLCASSFDLTHSYEQYFGPGTRLTVT.

The V gene is TRBV7-9, the J gene TRBJ2-3; D may match TRBD1 or TRBD2 (5 bases each). This CDR3 spans 16 amino acids. V was shortened by 7 bases and J by 0 bases, with 17 bases between the two germline ends. Germline CDR1 reads SEHNR; CDR2 reads FQNEAQ (reference sequence). CDR3 sequence: CASTHRPGRSTDTQYF. The CDR3 region has the DNA TGTGCCAGCACTCACCGACCGGGACGGAGCACAGATACGCAGTATTTT. Together with reference TRBV7-9 and TRBJ2-3, the CDR3 gives the full variable domain: DTGVSQNPRHKITKRGQNVTFRCDPISEHNRLYWYRQTLGQGPEFLTYFQNEAQLEKSRLLSDRFSAERPKGSFSTLEIQRTEQGDSAMYLCASTHRPGRSTDTQYFGPGTRLTVL.

This chain connects TRBV20-1 to TRBJ2-4; D is perhaps TRBD2 (6 bases). The CDR3 is 17 amino acids. Germline CDR1 reads DFQATT; CDR2 reads SNEGSKA (reference sequence). The V end was cut by 4 bases, the J end by 0 bases, with 19 bases between. This chain's CDR3 is CSAKGTSWPLAKNIQYF. The CDR3, as DNA: TGCAGTGCTAAGGGGACTTCATGGCCCCTAGCCAAAAACATTCAGTACTTC.

V and J are TRBV7-2 and TRBJ1-2; 10 nucleotides agree with TRBD1. The germline CDR1 and CDR2 sequences are SGHTA and FQGNSA. This CDR3 has 16 residues. V dropped 9 bases and J dropped 8; count of bases not matched to a gene: 18. CDR3 sequence: CASARSSGTGVDGYTF. CDR3 nucleotides: TGTGCCAGTGCAAGGTCATCCGGGACAGGGGTGGACGGCTACACCTTC.

This clonotype was detected a few times. The DNA of the CDR3 is TGTGCCAGCAGCCTAAATCCAACCTTGTGGGGGGAGCTGTTTTTT. This encodes CASSLNPTLWGELFF. The rearrangement links TRBV3-1 to TRBJ2-2; D is ambiguous. Trimming left V 4 bases short and J 8 bases short, with 17 bases between. The CDR3 consists of 15 residues. CDR1 is LGHDT, CDR2 YNNKEL, per germline (reference sequence).

The V and J genes are TRBV20-1 and TRBJ1-2; D call uncertain. This CDR3 spans 14 amino acids. Deletions cut 7 bases from V and 0 bases from J, with 15 bases between. Germline V gene data show CDR1 as DFQATT and CDR2 as SNEGSKA (reference sequence). The CDR3 region is CSVPLEGSNYGYTF. Written as DNA, the CDR3 is TGCAGTGTTCCCCTTGAGGGTTCTAACTATGGCTACACCTTC.

The V gene is TRBV29-1, the J gene TRBJ1-1; D gene unclear. Germline assignment: CDR1 SQVTM and CDR2 ANQGSEA. V gave up 0 bases and J gave up 0 bases, with 8 bases separating them. The CDR3 consists of 14 residues. The CDR3 nucleotides are TGCAGCGTTGAAGAGGGGAGGGTGAACACTGAAGCTTTCTTT. This sequence encodes CSVEEGRVNTEAFF.

This clonotype was seen a few times. The CDR3 is CSARVASSQAEQFF. In DNA form, the CDR3 reads TGCAGTGCTAGGGTAGCAAGTTCGCAGGCTGAGCAGTTCTTC. V usage is TRBV20-1 and J usage is TRBJ2-1; no clear D gene. CDR3 size: 14 residues. The V end was cut by 3 bases, the J end by 9 bases, with 18 bases between. Germline loops: CDR1 DFQATT, CDR2 SNEGSKA (reference sequence).

This clonotype has just a few counts. The rearrangement uses TRBV24-1 and TRBJ2-1; D may be TRBD1 or TRBD2 (5 bases each). The CDR3 covers 16 residues. Looked up from germline, CDR1 is KGHDR and CDR2 is SFDVKD. V lost 10 bases and J lost 6, with 24 bases in between. This CDR3 is CATSLTRDQRSNEQFF. CDR3 nucleotide sequence: TGTGCCACAAGCTTAACCCGGGACCAGCGGTCCAATGAGCAGTTCTTC.

This clonotype was seen only a few times. The chain recombines TRBV6-5 with TRBJ2-4, with D unclear. The V end lost 7 bases, the J end lost 6 bases, and 13 bases lay between the germline ends. Germline-derived CDR1 and CDR2 are MNHEY and SVGAGI. This CDR3 has 13 amino acids. Here the CDR3 DNA reads TGTGCCAGCACCACAACCCTCTTAAACATTCAGTACTTC. Protein: CASTTTLLNIQYF.

This clonotype was seen only a few times. The chain joins TRBV28 to TRBJ1-6; a possible D gene is TRBD1 (6 bases). V lost 7 bases and J lost 5, with 15 bases in between. There are 15 residues in the CDR3. Germline assignment: CDR1 MDHEN and CDR2 SYDVKM. The DNA of the CDR3 is TGTGCCAGCAACCTGGGGGCTCTAAATAATTCACCCCTCCACTTT. Encoded protein: CASNLGALNNSPLHF.

This clonotype was observed a handful of times. The rearrangement joins TRBV5-6 to TRBJ2-3; 15 bases align to TRBD2. V trimming: 3 bases; J trimming: 8 bases; junction bases outside the gene matches: 4. The CDR3 sequence is 15 residues long. Germline loops: CDR1 SGHDT, CDR2 YYEEEE. The CDR3 reads CASSSGLAGGGTQYF. DNA of the CDR3: TGTGCCAGCAGCTCGGGACTAGCGGGAGGAGGTACGCAGTATTTT.

The chain carries TRBV5-1 and TRBJ2-7; D call uncertain. Germline-derived CDR1 and CDR2 are SGHRS and YFSETQ. V lost 2 bases, J lost 2 bases, and 14 bases lay in between. The CDR3 is 15 amino acids. The DNA of the CDR3 is TGCGCCAGCAGCTTCGGCGGATACAAAACCTACGAGCAGTACTTC. It specifies CASSFGGYKTYEQYF.

The chain joins TRBV6-5 to TRBJ2-7; D could derive from TRBD1 or TRBD2 (5 bases each). Germline V gene data show CDR1 as MNHEY and CDR2 as SVGAGI. The ends were cut back, 7 bases at V and 7 bases at J, with 11 bases in the middle. This CDR3 region has 11 residues. The CDR3 loop reads CASTGWGEQYF. The CDR3 region has the DNA TGTGCCAGCACCGGGTGGGGGGAGCAGTACTTC.

There are many counts of this clonotype. The V call is TRBV27, the J call TRBJ2-7; TRBD2 aligns across 8 bases. CDR1 MNHEY and CDR2 SMNVEV come from the germline V gene (reference sequence). V lost 5 bases and J lost 2; bases outside the gene matches: 8. The CDR3 spans 15 residues. The CDR3 here is CASSPLAGGTYEQYF. Here the CDR3 DNA reads TGTGCCAGCAGTCCTCTGGCGGGGGGTACCTACGAGCAGTACTTC.

This clonotype occurred a few times. The chain carries TRBV5-1 and TRBJ2-1; D is unresolved. The germline V gene has CDR1 SGHRS and CDR2 YFSETQ. Trimming cost V 4 bases and J 6 bases, with 14 bases left between them. The CDR3 loop spans 14 amino acids. In DNA form, the CDR3 reads TGCGCCAGCAGCGAGTGGACCCTCCCCAATGAGCAGTTCTTC. It yields the protein CASSEWTLPNEQFF.

This clonotype has a handful of counts. The V and J genes are TRBV24-1 and TRBJ2-1, with unresolved D. The germline V and J ends were trimmed by 2 bases and 6 bases, with 7 bases remaining between them. This CDR3 is built from 13 residues. Germline V gene lookup returns CDR1 KGHDR and CDR2 SFDVKD. CDR3 sequence: CATSDWWGNEQFF. The CDR3 coding sequence is TGTGCCACCAGTGATTGGTGGGGCAATGAGCAGTTCTTC.

This clonotype was recorded a few times. In DNA form, the CDR3 reads TGTGCCAGCAGTGACAGCGGATTTTCTGGGGAGCTGTTTTTT. Its translation is CASSDSGFSGELFF. The chain couples TRBV6-1 to TRBJ2-2; D is possibly TRBD2 (5 bases). The CDR3 contains 14 residues. V was trimmed by 3 bases and J by 8 bases, leaving 13 bases between them. Germline CDR1 is MNHNS and CDR2 is SASEGT.

In regard to this clonotype: The junction departs from germline at one end; a sequencing error may be responsible. The chain has TRBV6-5 and TRBJ1-2; the match to TRBD1 covers 8 bases. The CDR3 runs to 16 residues. In germline, CDR1 is MNHEY, CDR2 SVGAGI. In nucleotides, the CDR3 is TGTACCAGCAGTTACGGACAGGGCCGTAATAACTATGGCTACACCTTC. This translates into CTSSYGQGRNNYGYTF.

The CDR3 DNA sequence: TGTGCCAGCAGTTACCCCGGGACTAGCGGGACCTACGAGCAGTACTTC. This encodes CASSYPGTSGTYEQYF. The chain links TRBV6-5 to TRBJ2-4; the match to TRBD2 covers 13 bases. The J call may be faulty, since TRBJ2-7 better matches the DNA end. The length of the CDR3 is 16 residues. Germline values: CDR1 MNHEY, CDR2 SVGAGI.

The chain combines TRBV29-1 with TRBJ2-1, with D possibly TRBD1 on 5 matching bases. The tail of the sequence fits TRBJ2-7 better, so the J call may be wrong. The CDR3 is 15 residues long. Per germline, CDR1 SQVTM and CDR2 ANQGSEA. CDR3 sequence (DNA): TGCAGCGTTGAAGAAGCGACAGAAAGCTACAATGAGCAGTACTTC. This sequence encodes CSVEEATESYNEQYF.

This sequence joins TRBV3-1 and TRBJ2-1; 10 bases agree with TRBD2. Trimming removed 4 bases from V and 7 bases from J; junction bases left unmatched: 16. Germline CDR1 and CDR2: LGHDT and YNNKEL (reference sequence). The CDR3 is 18 amino acids. CDR3 in DNA: TGTGCCAGCAGCCGCACCCTATCCAGCGGGGGGGCCGGGAATGAGCAGTTCTTC. Translating it yields CASSRTLSSGGAGNEQFF.

The CDR3: CASRVLAGGFGVDEQYF. The CDR3 DNA sequence: TGTGCCAGCAGGGTCCTAGCGGGGGGGTTCGGGGTCGATGAGCAGTACTTC. The chain recombines TRBV6-1 with TRBJ2-1, with 12 bases aligning to TRBD2. The J call may be incorrect, as the DNA end agrees better with TRBJ2-7. Germline CDR1 is MNHNS and CDR2 is SASEGT. The CDR3 contains 17 residues.

The chain couples TRBV20-1 to TRBJ1-1; D is unresolved. This CDR3 has 13 residues. V was shortened by 4 bases and J by 4 bases, with 13 bases between the two germline ends. Looked up from germline, CDR1 is DFQATT and CDR2 is SNEGSKA (reference sequence). CDR3 DNA: TGCAGTGCTATTATCAGCCGGGCCACTGAAGCTTTCTTT. Its translation is CSAIISRATEAFF.

This chain joins TRBV29-1 and TRBJ2-5, with a possible D match to TRBD2 (6 bases). Trimming stripped 6 bases from V and 11 bases from J, with 28 bases between. Germline loops: CDR1 SQVTM, CDR2 ANQGSEA. This CDR3 has 15 residues. The CDR3 region has the DNA TGCAGCGTCTACCTACTAGCTCCTCCCCTAAATGAGCAGTACTTC. This encodes CSVYLLAPPLNEQYF.

The chain links TRBV6-1 to TRBJ2-3; 7 bases agree with TRBD2. Germline V gene data show CDR1 as MNHNS and CDR2 as SASEGT. Trimming took 6 bases from V and 7 from J; bases not matched to a gene: 16. The CDR3 loop spans 16 amino acids. The CDR3 DNA is TGTGCCAGCAGCCGGCCGACTAGCACATCCATGCATACGCAGTATTTT. Protein sequence: CASSRPTSTSMHTQYF.